This T cell receptor beta chain comes out of a study of long-term antiretroviral therapy in people with HIV. This CDR3 region has 12 residues. Deletions cut 2 bases from V and 4 bases from J, with 2 bases between. Germline values: CDR1 ENHRY, CDR2 SYGVKD. Researchers ran immunoSEQ v3.0 at survey level. Sequenced by immunoSEQ multiplex PCR; TCRdb stores in-frame clones only, minus some. The sample consists of 20,000 to 25,000 clones, about 91% of them appearing once. The source material was unsorted PBMCs, sampled 4.4 years after starting antiretroviral therapy. This chain connects TRBV10-3 to TRBJ2-2; D is unresolved. The receptor's source is a woman between 50 and 59 years old with HIV. CDR3 nucleotides: TGTGCCATCAGTGAGCGCACCGGGGAGCTGTTTTTT. Translating gives CAISERTGELFF.